The source of this T cell receptor (beta chain) is a study of T cells in Graves' hyperthyroidism and ophthalmopathy. Amplification yielded TCR beta CDR3 regions, with RNA transcripts as the source. RT-PCR in the first round (using the HTBI primer set) targeted the TCR CDR3. TCRdb recomputed calls from the multiplex PCR reads with MiXCR, one row per CDR3 protein. Counted here are about 640,000 distinct CDR3 sequences, around 21% occurring once; the ten biggest clones make up under 35%. The table lists this clonotype with many counts. The germline gives CDR1 KGHSH, CDR2 LQKENI. This CDR3 region has 14 residues. V was trimmed by 3 bases and J by 4 bases, leaving 11 bases between them. Ophthalmopathy patients all had a Clinical Activity Score of at least 3, a NOSPECS grade of at least 4 and disease under 3 months old. PBMCs were sourced from 9 to 10 ml fresh peripheral blood.

Sequencing was carried out using blood. The sequence derives from a man aged 30 to 39 with Graves' ophthalmopathy. V gene TRBV18 combines with J gene TRBJ2-3; D is unresolved. CDR3 coding DNA: TGTGCCAGCTCACCGCGCAGGAGTTCAGATACGCAGTATTTT. Its translation: CASSPRRSSDTQYF.